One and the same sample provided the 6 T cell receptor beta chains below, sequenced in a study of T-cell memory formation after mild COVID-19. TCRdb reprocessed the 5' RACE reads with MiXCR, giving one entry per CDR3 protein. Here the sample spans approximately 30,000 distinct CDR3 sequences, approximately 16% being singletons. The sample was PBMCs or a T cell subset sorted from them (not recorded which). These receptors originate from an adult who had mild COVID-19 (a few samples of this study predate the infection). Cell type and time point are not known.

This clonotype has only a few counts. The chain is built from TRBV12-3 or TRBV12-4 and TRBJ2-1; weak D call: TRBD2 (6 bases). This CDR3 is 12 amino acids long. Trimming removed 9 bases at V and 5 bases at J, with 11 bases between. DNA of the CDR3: TGTGCCAGTGGGGACTTTCACAATGAGCAGTTCTTC. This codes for CASGDFHNEQFF.

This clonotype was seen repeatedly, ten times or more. Here the CDR3 DNA reads TGTGCCAGCAGCATACGCCGGTCCCACACTGAAGCTTTCTTT. Amino acid sequence: CASSIRRSHTEAFF. This chain uses TRBV12-3 or TRBV12-4 with TRBJ1-1; D unresolved. The CDR3 is made up of 14 amino acids. Trimming took 6 bases from V and 3 from J, leaving 14 bases between them.

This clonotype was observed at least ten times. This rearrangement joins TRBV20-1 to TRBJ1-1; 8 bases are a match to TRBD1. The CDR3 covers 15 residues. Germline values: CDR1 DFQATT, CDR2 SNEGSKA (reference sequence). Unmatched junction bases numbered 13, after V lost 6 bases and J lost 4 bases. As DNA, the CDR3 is TGCAGTGCCGGTAAGGGCAGGGGGCTTGGCACTGAAGCTTTCTTT. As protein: CSAGKGRGLGTEAFF.

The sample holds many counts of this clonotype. CDR3 region: CASSPGTGLNYEQYF. The CDR3 nucleotides are TGTGCCAGCAGCCCCGGGACAGGGCTTAACTACGAGCAGTACTTC. V gene TRBV27 combines with J gene TRBJ2-7, with 9 bases fitting TRBD1. CDR3 length: 15 amino acids. V lost 6 bases to trimming and J lost 3 bases; unmatched junction nucleotides: 9. CDR1 is MNHEY and CDR2 is SMNVEV in the germline V gene (reference sequence).

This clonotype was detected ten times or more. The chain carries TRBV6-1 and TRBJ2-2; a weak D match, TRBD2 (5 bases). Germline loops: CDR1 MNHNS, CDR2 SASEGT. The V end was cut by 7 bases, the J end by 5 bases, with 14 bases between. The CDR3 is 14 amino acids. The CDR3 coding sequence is TGTGCCAGCACGAAAGCGGTGATGACCGGGGAGCTGTTTTTT. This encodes CASTKAVMTGELFF.

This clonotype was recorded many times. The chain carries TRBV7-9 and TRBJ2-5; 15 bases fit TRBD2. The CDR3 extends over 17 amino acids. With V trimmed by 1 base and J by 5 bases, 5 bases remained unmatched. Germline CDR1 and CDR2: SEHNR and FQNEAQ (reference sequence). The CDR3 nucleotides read TGTGCCAGCAGCTTAGGTGGACTAGCGGGAGGGCTGGAGACCCAGTACTTC. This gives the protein CASSLGGLAGGLETQYF.